This TCR beta chain came from a study of blood T cell repertoires in COVID-19. CDR1 is SQVTM and CDR2 is ANQGSEA in the germline V gene. The CDR3 is 11 residues long. Germline trimming cut 8 bases from V and 8 bases from J; bases unmatched to any gene: 9. Only in-frame clones appear in the TCRdb table, and some are missing; sequencing was by immunoSEQ multiplex PCR. Here the sample spans about 160,000 clones, approximately 88% being singletons. Sequenced: PBMCs or T cells enriched from blood (not recorded which). This TCR was sampled from a woman aged 45-59 years who had recovered from COVID-19. V is TRBV29-1 and J is TRBJ2-7, with 7 bases that match TRBD1. The CDR3: CSLDAGGKQYF. In DNA, the CDR3 is TGCAGCTTAGACGCAGGGGGTAAGCAGTACTTC.